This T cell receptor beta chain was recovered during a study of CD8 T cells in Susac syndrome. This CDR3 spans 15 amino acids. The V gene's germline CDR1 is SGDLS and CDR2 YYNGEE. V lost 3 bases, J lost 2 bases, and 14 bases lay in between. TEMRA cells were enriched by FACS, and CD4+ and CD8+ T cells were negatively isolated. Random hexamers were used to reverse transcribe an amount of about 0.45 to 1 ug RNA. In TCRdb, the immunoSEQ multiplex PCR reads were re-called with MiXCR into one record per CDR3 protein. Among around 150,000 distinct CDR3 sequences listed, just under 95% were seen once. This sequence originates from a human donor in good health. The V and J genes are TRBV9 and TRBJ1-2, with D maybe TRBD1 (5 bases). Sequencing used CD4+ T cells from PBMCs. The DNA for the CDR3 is TGTGCCAGCAGCGCGAGTCCGGGACGGAACTATGGCTACACCTTC. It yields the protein CASSASPGRNYGYTF.